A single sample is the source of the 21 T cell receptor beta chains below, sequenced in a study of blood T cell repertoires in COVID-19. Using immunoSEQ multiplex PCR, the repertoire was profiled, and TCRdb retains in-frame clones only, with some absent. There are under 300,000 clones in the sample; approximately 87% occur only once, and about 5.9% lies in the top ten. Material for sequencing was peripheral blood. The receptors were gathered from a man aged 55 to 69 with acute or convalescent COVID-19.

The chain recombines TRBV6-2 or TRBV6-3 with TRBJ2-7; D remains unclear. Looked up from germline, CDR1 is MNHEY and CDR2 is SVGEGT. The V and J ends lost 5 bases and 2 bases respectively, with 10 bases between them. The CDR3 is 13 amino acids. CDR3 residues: CASSRSPTYEQYF. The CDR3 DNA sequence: TGTGCCAGCAGTAGGAGCCCCACCTACGAGCAGTACTTC.

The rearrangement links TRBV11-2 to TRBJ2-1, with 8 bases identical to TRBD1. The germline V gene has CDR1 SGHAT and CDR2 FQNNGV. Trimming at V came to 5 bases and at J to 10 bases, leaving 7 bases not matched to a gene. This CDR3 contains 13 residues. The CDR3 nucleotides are TGTGCCAGCAGCATTAGACAGGGGTTGGAGCAGTTCTTC. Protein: CASSIRQGLEQFF.

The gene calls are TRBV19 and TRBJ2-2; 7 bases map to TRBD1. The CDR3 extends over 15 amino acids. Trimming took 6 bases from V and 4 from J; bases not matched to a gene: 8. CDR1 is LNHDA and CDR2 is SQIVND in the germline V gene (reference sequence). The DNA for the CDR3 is TGTGCCAGTAGAATCGGGACAGACCCCACCGGGGAGCTGTTTTTT. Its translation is CASRIGTDPTGELFF.

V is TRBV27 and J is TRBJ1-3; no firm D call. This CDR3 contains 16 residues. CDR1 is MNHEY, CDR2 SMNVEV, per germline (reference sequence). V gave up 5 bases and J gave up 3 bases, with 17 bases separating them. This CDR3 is CASSPLGGPDGNTIYF. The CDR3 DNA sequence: TGTGCCAGCAGTCCTCTGGGAGGGCCGGATGGAAACACCATATATTTT.

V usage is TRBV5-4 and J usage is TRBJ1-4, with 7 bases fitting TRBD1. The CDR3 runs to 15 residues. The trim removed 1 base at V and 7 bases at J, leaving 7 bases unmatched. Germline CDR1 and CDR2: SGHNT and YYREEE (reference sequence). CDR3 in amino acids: CASSLTGAGVEKLFF. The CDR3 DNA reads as TGTGCCAGCAGCTTGACAGGGGCTGGGGTTGAAAAACTGTTTTTT. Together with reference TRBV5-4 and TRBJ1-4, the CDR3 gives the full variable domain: ETGVTQSPTHLIKTRGQQVTLRCSSQSGHNTVSWYQQALGQGPQFIFQYYREEENGRGNFPPRFSGLQFPNYSSELNVNALELDDSALYLCASSLTGAGVEKLFFGSGTQLSVL.

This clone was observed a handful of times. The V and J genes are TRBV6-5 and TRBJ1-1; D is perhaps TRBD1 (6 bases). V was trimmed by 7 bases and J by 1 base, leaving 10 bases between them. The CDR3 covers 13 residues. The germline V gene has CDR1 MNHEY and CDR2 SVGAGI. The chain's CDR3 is CASMAGANTEAFF. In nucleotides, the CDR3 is TGTGCCAGCATGGCGGGGGCGAACACTGAAGCTTTCTTT.

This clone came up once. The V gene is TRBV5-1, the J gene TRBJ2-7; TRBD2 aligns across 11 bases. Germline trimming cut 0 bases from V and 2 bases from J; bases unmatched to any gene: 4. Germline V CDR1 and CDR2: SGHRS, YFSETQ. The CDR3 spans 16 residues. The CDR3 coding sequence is TGCGCCAGCAGCTTGGAGGTAGCGGGAGGGCCCTACGAGCAGTACTTC. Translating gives CASSLEVAGGPYEQYF.

The CDR3 coding sequence is TGTGCCACCAGCAGAGCCACAGGCGGGAGGGCAGAGACCCAGTACTTC. Its translation is CATSRATGGRAETQYF. V gene TRBV15 combines with J gene TRBJ2-5, with TRBD2 matching over 9 bases. The CDR3 covers 16 residues. Germline V gene lookup returns CDR1 LNHNV and CDR2 YYDKDF (reference sequence). J was trimmed by 4 bases and V by 1 base; bases with no gene match: 7.

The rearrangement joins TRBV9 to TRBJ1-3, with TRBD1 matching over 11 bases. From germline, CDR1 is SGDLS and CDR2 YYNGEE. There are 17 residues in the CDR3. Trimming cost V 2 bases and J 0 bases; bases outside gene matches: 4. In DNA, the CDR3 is TGTGCCAGCAGCGTTGGACAGGGGGCCTACTCTGGAAACACCATATATTTT. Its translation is CASSVGQGAYSGNTIYF.

The CDR3 is CASSFVLAGGNTGELFF. The DNA for the CDR3 is TGTGCCAGCAGTTTCGTACTAGCGGGAGGGAACACCGGGGAGCTGTTTTTT. The J gene is TRBJ2-2, the V gene TRBV28; 12 bases are a match to TRBD2. Trimming took 3 bases from V and 1 from J; bases not matched to a gene: 3. This CDR3 region has 17 residues. Germline assignment: CDR1 MDHEN and CDR2 SYDVKM.

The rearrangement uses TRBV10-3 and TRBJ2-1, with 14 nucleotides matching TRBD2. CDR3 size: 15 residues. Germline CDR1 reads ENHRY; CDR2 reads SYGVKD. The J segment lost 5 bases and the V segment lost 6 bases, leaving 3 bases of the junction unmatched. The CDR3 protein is CAIRGLAGGDNEQFF. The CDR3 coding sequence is TGTGCCATCAGAGGACTAGCGGGAGGAGACAATGAGCAGTTCTTC.

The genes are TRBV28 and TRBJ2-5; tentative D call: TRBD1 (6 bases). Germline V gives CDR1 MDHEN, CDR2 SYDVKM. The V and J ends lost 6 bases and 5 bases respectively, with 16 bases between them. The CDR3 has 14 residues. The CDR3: CASSRTGTLETQYF. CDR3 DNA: TGTGCCAGCAGCCGCACCGGGACACTCGAGACCCAGTACTTC.

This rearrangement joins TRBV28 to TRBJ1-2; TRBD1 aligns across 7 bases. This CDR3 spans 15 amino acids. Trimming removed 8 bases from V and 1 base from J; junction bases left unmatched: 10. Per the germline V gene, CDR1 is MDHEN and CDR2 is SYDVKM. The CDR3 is CASRTTDRINYGYTF. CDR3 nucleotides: TGTGCCAGCCGTACCACGGACAGGATTAACTATGGCTACACCTTC.

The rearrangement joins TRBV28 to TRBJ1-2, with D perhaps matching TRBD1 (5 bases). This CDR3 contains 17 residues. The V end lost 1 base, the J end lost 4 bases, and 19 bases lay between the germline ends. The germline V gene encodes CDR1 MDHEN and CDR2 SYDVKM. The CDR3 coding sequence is TGTGCCAGCAGTTTATCAGGCGGGACGGCCGAAATCTATGGCTACACCTTC. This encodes CASSLSGGTAEIYGYTF.

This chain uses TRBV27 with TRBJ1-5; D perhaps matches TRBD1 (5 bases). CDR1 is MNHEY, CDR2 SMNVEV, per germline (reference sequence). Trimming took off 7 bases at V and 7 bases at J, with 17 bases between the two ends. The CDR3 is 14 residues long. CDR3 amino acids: CASTRQTPGQPQHF. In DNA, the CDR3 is TGTGCCAGCACGCGACAGACCCCTGGACAGCCCCAGCATTTT.

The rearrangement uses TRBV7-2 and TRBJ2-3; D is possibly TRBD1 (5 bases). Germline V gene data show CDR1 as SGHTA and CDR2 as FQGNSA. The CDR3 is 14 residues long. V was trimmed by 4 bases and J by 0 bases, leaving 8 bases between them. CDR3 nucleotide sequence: TGTGCCAGCAGCTCCGACAGTAGCACAGATACGCAGTATTTT. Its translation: CASSSDSSTDTQYF. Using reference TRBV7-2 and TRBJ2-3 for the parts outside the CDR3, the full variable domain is GAGVSQSPSNKVTEKGKDVELRCDPISGHTALYWYRQSLGQGLEFLIYFQGNSAPDKSGLPSDRFSAERTGGSVSTLTIQRTQQEDSAVYLCASSSDSSTDTQYFGPGTRLTVL.

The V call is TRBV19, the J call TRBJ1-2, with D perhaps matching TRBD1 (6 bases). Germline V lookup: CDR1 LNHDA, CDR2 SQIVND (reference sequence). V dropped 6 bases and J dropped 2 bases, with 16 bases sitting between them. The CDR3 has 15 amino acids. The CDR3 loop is CASSRFQGQNYGYTF. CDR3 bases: TGTGCCAGTAGCCGTTTTCAGGGGCAAAACTATGGCTACACCTTC.

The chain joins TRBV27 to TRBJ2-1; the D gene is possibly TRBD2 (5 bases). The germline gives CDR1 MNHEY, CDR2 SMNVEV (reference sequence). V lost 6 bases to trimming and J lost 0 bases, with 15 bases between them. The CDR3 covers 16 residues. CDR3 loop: CASRRGFSSSYNEQFF. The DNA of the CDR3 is TGTGCCAGCAGGCGAGGGTTCTCTAGCTCCTACAATGAGCAGTTCTTC.

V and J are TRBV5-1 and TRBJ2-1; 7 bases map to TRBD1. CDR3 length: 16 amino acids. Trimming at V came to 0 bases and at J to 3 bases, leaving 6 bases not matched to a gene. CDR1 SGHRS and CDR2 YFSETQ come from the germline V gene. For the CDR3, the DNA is TGCGCCAGCAGCTTGGATCCGGGACAGTTCTACAATGAGCAGTTCTTC. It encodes CASSLDPGQFYNEQFF.

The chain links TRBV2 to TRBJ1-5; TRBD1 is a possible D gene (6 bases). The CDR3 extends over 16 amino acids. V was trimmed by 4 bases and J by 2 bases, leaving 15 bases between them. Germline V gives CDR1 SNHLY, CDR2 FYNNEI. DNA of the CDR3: TGTGCCAGCAGTGTTGGTCTTGCAGGGGGCAATCAGCCCCAGCATTTT. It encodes CASSVGLAGGNQPQHF.

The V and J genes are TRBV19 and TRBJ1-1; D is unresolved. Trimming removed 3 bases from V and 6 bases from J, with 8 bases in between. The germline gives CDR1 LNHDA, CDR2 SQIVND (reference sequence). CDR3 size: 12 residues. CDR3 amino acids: CASSMERSEAFF. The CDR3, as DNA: TGTGCCAGTAGTATGGAGAGGTCTGAAGCTTTCTTT.